Detailed here is one TCR beta chain. What this receptor recognizes is not known. It has no much larger one-base neighbor in the sample; base qualities were not kept. TCRbeta CDR3 regions were amplified from genomic DNA by means of the immunoSEQ Assay, a bias-controlled multiplex PCR. The original pipeline was this. The number of nucleated cells in each sample was estimated from the amplification of reference gene primers within the assay. To quantify the absolute abundance of each unique TCRbeta CDR3 rearrangement, sequence reads were collapsed and filtered. For each sample, productive Simpson clonality was calculated as the square root of Simpson's diversity index across productive rearrangements. TCRdb provides this immuneACCESS table in a form limited to in-frame rearrangements. Some clones are lacking; in checked studies, under half of them reflect an unresolved V gene, and why the rest are absent is not known. That table supplies the V and J calls and clone size; D and trimming were determined from the DNA. For this sample the table gives 50,000 or so clones, of which 65% to 80% were detected only once. The ten largest clones represent 15% to 20% of the sample.

This sample was included in a study of blood T cell repertoires in COVID-19 (dated by TCRdb to 2019 to 2021). Notes on the research overall: Samples covering the acute and convalescent phases of COVID-19 were provided by collaborators in the United States, Italy and Spain. The material from the prospective study consisted of cDNA or gDNA derived from T cells, B-cell-depleted T cells, or PBMCs. The repertoires were released in a freely available public database meant as a resource for research on the immune response to SARS-CoV-2. Where HLA class I and class II types were available, the types were taken from metadata supplied by the sample provider, not from assay-based typing. A de-identified subject ID, COVID-19 status, age in years and sex were almost always included in the sample metadata. The samples were drawn from the first 160 participants of the ongoing ImmuneRACE study and from some 1,300 subjects provided by 6 global collaborators. Deeply sampled blood TCRbeta repertoires from subjects exposed to, actively infected with, or recovered from COVID-19 were included in the dataset. The paper's findings and limits, for the study overall: The amount of clinical and demographic metadata varied by source and participant and was provided uncurated.

Each collaborating institution followed its own protocols to collect whole blood in K2EDTA tubes. For TCRbeta analysis, collaborators shipped samples in one of three forms: frozen whole blood, isolated PBMCs, or DNA extracted from either of those sample types. This sequence was found in a human donor with active or convalescent COVID-19. The donor label of this sample is uncertain. Sequencing was carried out using peripheral blood.

The CDR3 corresponds to CASSPDRVREAFF. The nucleotides are TGTGCCAGCAGCCCTGACAGGGTAAGGGAAGCTTTCTTT. The V gene is TRBV12-3 or TRBV12-4 and the J gene is TRBJ1-1, with 7 junctional bases fitting TRBD1. The CDR3 has 13 amino acids, counting the end cysteine and phenylalanine. Kept here is only the CDR3 DNA, which spans 39 bases and is read in frame from base 1. V lost 6 bases and J lost 8 bases, and the count of bases not matched to a germline gene is 9.